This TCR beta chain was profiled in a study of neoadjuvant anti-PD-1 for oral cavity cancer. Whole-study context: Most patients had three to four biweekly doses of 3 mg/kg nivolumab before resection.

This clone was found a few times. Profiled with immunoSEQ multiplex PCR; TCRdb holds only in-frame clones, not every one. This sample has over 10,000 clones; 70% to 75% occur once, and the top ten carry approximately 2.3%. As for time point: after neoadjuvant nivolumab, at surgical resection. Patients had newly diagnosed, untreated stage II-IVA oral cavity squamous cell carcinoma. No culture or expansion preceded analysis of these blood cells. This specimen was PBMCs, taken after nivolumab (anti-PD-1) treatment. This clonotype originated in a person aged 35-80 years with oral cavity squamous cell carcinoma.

The CDR3 is CAWSRAVNQPQHF. CDR3 bases: TGTGCCTGGAGTAGGGCAGTCAATCAGCCCCAGCATTTT. This chain uses TRBV30 with TRBJ1-5; D unresolved. Trimming removed 2 bases at V and 3 bases at J, with 8 bases between. Per germline, CDR1 GTSNPN and CDR2 SVGIG (reference sequence). The CDR3 is 13 amino acids.